This T cell receptor beta chain came from a study of tumor and adjacent non-tumor tissue in lung cancer. This CDR3 has 15 amino acids. The V and J ends lost 2 bases and 5 bases, in that order; junction bases with no gene match: 7. Germline V gives CDR1 MNHNS, CDR2 SASEGT. This clonotype has a count of ten or more. RNA was extracted from bulk tissue without any cell sorting. Three rounds of nested PCR, following a modified ARM-PCR protocol, produced the TCRbeta library. TCRdb analysed the multiplex PCR reads with MiXCR anew, one entry per CDR3 protein. Of roughly 220,000 distinct CDR3 sequences listed, 71% were seen once; the top ten hold about 23%.

The material sequenced was lung tumor tissue. The source is a man in his 60s with non-small cell lung cancer. This chain uses TRBV6-1 with TRBJ2-3; the match to TRBD2 covers 7 bases. The CDR3 DNA reads TGTGCCAGCAGTGAAAGGGCGGGGGAGGGAGATACGCAGTATTTT. Translating gives CASSERAGEGDTQYF.